This T cell receptor beta chain was retrieved from a study of blood T cell repertoires in COVID-19 (dated by TCRdb to 2018 to 2020). In the study overall: Samples covering the acute and convalescent phases of COVID-19 were provided by collaborators in the United States, Italy and Spain. The material from the prospective study consisted of cDNA or gDNA derived from T cells, B-cell-depleted T cells, or PBMCs. Deeply sampled blood TCRbeta repertoires from subjects exposed to, actively infected with, or recovered from COVID-19 were included in the dataset. The repertoires were released in a freely available public database intended as a resource for research on the immune response to SARS-CoV-2. The samples were drawn from the first 160 participants of the ongoing ImmuneRACE study and from over 950 subjects provided by 6 global collaborators. Nearly every sample came with metadata listing a de-identified subject ID, COVID-19 status, age in years and sex. Where HLA class I and class II types were available, the types were taken from metadata supplied by the sample provider, not from assay-based typing. The research as a whole found: How much clinical and demographic metadata was included differed by source and by participant, and the metadata was provided uncurated.

Whole blood was collected in K2EDTA tubes by collaborating institutions according to the institutions' own protocols. For TCRbeta analysis, collaborators shipped samples in one of three forms: frozen whole blood, isolated PBMCs, or DNA extracted from either of those sample types. TCRbeta CDR3 regions were amplified from genomic DNA by means of the immunoSEQ Assay, a bias-controlled multiplex PCR. The study's processing was this. The number of nucleated cells in each sample was estimated from the amplification of reference gene primers within the assay. Sequence reads were collapsed and filtered to measure the absolute abundance of every unique TCRbeta CDR3 rearrangement. For each sample, productive Simpson clonality was calculated as the square root of Simpson's diversity index across productive rearrangements. TCRdb stores this immuneACCESS table with in-frame sequences only. Part of the clones is absent; in the studies checked, under half of the shortfall reflects unresolved V genes, and no reason is known for the rest. The DNA gave D and trimming, while V, J and clone size come from that table. The table for this sample lists approximately 98,000 clones; about 85% of them were counted only once. Roughly 10% of the sample belongs to the ten largest clones.

Worth noting for this clone: There is no known antigen for this receptor. No much larger clonotype is one base removed from it; base qualities were not supplied.

There are 14 amino acids in the CDR3, from cysteine to phenylalanine inclusive. Only CDR3 DNA is held: 42 bases, read in frame from base 1. The germline V gene supplies CDR1 MNHEY and CDR2 SVGEGT. Trimming costs V 5 bases and J 3 bases, and their ends lie 13 bases apart. The receptor chain draws on TRBV6-2 or TRBV6-3 and TRBJ1-2, with TRBD1 as a weak D call on 5 bases. This clonotype was sampled from a woman of 80 years or more with acute or convalescent COVID-19. The material sequenced was peripheral blood. The encoded CDR3 is CASSTTVTYYGYTF. The DNA sequence is TGTGCCAGCAGTACGACAGTCACCTACTATGGCTACACCTTC.